A single T cell receptor beta chain is shown here with its context. The antigen remains unidentified. The sample belongs to a study of T cell responses to AZD1222 COVID-19 vaccine. Germline V lookup: CDR1 MDHEN, CDR2 SYDVKM. V was pared by 2 bases and J by 2 bases, with 2 bases of the junction left unmatched. The CDR3 runs to 15 residues. This table comes from immunoSEQ multiplex PCR, and its TCRdb copy is limited to in-frame clones, with some not included. The sample has about 120,000 clones, more than 80% seen once. General study results and limits: The study sampled repertoires only after the peak T cell response. The breadth and depth of Spike-specific TCRs increased once two AZD1222 doses had been given.

The V and J genes are TRBV28 and TRBJ1-1, with TRBD1 matching 10 bases. The sequence came from an adult in good health. Here the sequenced sample was peripheral blood, taken on day 0 of AZD1222 vaccination. In DNA, the CDR3 is TGTGCCAGCAGTTTAGGGGACAGGGGAAACACTGAAGCTTTCTTT. This codes for CASSLGDRGNTEAFF.